This T cell receptor (beta chain) was observed in a study of T-cell memory formation after mild COVID-19. With regard to this clonotype: Its antigen remains unidentified.

Study-wide findings and caveats: Contracting CD4+ clones sat mainly in CM and EM; CD8+ in EMRA. Pre-infection memory showed some responding clones, and this suggested that cross-reactive memory joined. Contracting clones, day 15 to 85, had balanced CD4/CD8, and later expanders favored CD4+.

From 5'RACE with constant-segment primers came TCR alpha and TCR beta cDNA libraries that carried sample barcodes and UMIs. TCRdb processed the 5' RACE reads anew with MiXCR; each CDR3 protein has one entry. The sample shows under 700,000 distinct CDR3 sequences, roughly 22% of them seen only once. This CDR3 comprises 15 residues. Trimming removed 6 bases from V and 3 bases from J, with 18 bases in between. CDR1 is LNHDA and CDR2 is SQIVND in the germline V gene (reference sequence). The origin of this receptor is an adult woman who had mild COVID-19 (a few samples of this study predate the infection). Cell type and time point are not known. Input material: PBMCs or a T cell subset sorted from them (not recorded which). This rearrangement joins TRBV19 to TRBJ2-7; D unresolved. CDR3 coding DNA: TGTGCCAGTAGCCTACCGAACAGAGACCGCTACGAGCAGTACTTC. It codes for CASSLPNRDRYEQYF.